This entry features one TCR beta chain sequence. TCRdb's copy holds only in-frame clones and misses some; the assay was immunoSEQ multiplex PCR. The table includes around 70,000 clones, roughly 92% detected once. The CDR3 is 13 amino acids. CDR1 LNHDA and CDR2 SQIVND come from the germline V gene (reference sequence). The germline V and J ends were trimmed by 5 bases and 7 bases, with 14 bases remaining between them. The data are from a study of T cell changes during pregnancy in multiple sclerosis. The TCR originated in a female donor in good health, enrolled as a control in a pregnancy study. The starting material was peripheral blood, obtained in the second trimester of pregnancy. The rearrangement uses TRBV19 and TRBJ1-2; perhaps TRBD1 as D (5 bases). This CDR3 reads CASSRQWSSGYTF. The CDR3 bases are TGTGCCAGTAGTCGACAGTGGAGCTCTGGCTACACCTTC.